This TCR beta chain was obtained from a study of identical twins. Study observations and caveats: Out-of-frame TCR alpha sharing in monozygotic twins exceeded recombination model predictions. Insertions were reduced in abundant cord blood beta clonotypes but not in memory repertoires.

The CDR3 totals 17 residues. With regard to this clonotype: What it recognizes is unknown.

Each CDR3 protein gets one entry after TCRdb re-called the 5' RACE reads with MiXCR. This sample has some 460,000 distinct CDR3 sequences, with approximately 15% found just once. These same records also appear under a second study, on yellow fever vaccine responses in identical twins.

The chain is built from TRBV21-1 and TRBJ2-3. TRBV21-1 is tagged as a pseudogene. The TCR was taken from a young woman in good health. Specimen: CD4+ T cells sorted from blood. The CDR3 region is CASSKALFNPDLDTQYF. The DNA of the CDR3 is TGTGCCAGCAGCAAAGCGCTTTTTAATCCGGATCTAGATACGCAGTATTTT.